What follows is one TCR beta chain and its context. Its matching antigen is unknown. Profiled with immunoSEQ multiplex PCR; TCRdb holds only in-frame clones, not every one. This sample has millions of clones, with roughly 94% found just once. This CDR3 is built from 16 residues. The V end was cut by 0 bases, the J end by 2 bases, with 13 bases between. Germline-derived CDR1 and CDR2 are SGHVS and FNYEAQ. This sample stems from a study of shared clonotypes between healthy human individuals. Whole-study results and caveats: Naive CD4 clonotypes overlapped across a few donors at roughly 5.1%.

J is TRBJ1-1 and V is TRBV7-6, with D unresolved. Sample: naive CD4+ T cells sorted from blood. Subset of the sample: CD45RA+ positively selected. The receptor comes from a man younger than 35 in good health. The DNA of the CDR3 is TGTGCCAGCAGCTTAGCCGCTGGGCCTACCAACACTGAAGCTTTCTTT. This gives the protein CASSLAAGPTNTEAFF.